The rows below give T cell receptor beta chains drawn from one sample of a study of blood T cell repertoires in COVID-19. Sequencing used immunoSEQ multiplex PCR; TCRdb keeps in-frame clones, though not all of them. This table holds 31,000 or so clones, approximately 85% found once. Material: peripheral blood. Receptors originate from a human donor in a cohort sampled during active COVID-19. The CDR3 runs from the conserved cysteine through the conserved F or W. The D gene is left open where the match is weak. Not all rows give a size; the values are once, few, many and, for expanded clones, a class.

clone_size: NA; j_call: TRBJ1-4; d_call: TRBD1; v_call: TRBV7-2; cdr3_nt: TGTGCCAGCCAACCCGCCCGGACAGGGACTGAAAAACTGTTTTTT; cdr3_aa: CASQPARTGTEKLFF
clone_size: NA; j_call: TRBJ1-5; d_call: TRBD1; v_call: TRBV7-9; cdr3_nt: TGTGCCAGCAGCTTTGGGACAGGGGTCGGTCAGCCCCAGCATTTT; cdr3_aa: CASSFGTGVGQPQHF
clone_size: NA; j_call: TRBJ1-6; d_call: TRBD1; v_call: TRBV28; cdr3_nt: TGTGCCAGCAGTTTGTTCGTCGGCAGGGGGCAGGATTCACCCCTCCACTTT; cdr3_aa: CASSLFVGRGQDSPLHF
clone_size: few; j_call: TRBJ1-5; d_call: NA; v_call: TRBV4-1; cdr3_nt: TGCGCCAGCAGCCAAGGAGGTCAGCCCCAGCATTTT; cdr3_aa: CASSQGGQPQHF
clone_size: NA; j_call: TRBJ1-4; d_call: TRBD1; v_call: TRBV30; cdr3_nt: TGTGCCTGGACAGGGACAGGGGGTGAAAAACTGTTTTTT; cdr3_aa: CAWTGTGGEKLFF
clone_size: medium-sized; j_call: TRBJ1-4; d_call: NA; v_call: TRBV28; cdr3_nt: TGTGCCAGCAGTACTAGGACGAGGTCCAAAGAAAAACTGTTTTTT; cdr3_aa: CASSTRTRSKEKLFF
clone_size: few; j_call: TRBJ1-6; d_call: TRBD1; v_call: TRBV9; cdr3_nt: TGTGCCAGCAGCCCAGGACAGGGGGAAAATTCACCCCTCCACTTT; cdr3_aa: CASSPGQGENSPLHF
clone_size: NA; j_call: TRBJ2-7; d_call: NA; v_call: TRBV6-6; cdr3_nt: TGTGCCAGCGGTAAAACAGGGTACGAGCAGTACTTC; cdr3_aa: CASGKTGYEQYF
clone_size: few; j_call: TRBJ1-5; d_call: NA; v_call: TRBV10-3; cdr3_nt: TGTGCCATCAGTGAAGGTCAGGCCGAGAATCAGCCCCAGCATTTT; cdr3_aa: CAISEGQAENQPQHF
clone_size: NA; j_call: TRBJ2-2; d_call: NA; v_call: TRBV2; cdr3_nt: TGTGCCAGCAGCGGGGGCTCTTGGGGACTAAAGGCCGGGGAGCTGTTTTTT; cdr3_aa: CASSGGSWGLKAGELFF
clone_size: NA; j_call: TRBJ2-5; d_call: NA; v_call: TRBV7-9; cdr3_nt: TGTGCCAGCAGCTCCAGGACTCATCTTCTGGAGACCCAGTACTTC; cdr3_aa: CASSSRTHLLETQYF
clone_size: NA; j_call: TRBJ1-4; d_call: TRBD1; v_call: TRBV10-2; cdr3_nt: TGCGCCAGCAGTGATGCAGGGGGCGATGAAAAACTGTTTTTT; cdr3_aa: CASSDAGGDEKLFF
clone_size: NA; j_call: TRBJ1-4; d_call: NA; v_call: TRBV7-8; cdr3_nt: TGTGCCAGCAGCTTATTAACCTTGCGGGGATGGAATGAAAAACTGTTTTTT; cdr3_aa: CASSLLTLRGWNEKLFF
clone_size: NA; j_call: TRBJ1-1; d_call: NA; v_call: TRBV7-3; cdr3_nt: TGTGCCAGCAGCCCCCGGGGGGGGGCGAACACTGAAGCTTTCTTT; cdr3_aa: CASSPRGGANTEAFF
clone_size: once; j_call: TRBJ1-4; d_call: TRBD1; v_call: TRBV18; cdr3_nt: TGTGCCAGCTCACCCACGGGACAGACTAATGAAAAACTGTTTTTT; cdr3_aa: CASSPTGQTNEKLFF
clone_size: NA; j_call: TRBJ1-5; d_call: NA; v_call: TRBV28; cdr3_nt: TGTGCCAGCAGTTTATTGGAGAGCAATCAGCCCCAGCATTTT; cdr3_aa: CASSLLESNQPQHF
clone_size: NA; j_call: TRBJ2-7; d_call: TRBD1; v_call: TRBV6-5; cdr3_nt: TGTGCCAGCAGTTCCCTGGGACAGGGGTTTGACGAGCAGTACTTC; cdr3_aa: CASSSLGQGFDEQYF
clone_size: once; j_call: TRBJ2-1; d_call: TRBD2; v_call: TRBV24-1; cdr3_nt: TGTGCCACCAGTGATGATACTAGCGGGGGCAAATCCTACAATGAGCAGTTCTTC; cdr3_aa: CATSDDTSGGKSYNEQFF
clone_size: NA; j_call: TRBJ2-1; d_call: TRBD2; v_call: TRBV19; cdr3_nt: TGTGCCAGTAGTATAGAGGGACTAGCGGGGGTACGTGAGCAGTTCTTC; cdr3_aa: CASSIEGLAGVREQFF
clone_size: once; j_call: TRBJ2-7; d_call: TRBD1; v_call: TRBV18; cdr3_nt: TGTGCCAGCTCAGCCACCGGGACAGGGTCGATGGACGAGCAGTACTTC; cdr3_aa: CASSATGTGSMDEQYF
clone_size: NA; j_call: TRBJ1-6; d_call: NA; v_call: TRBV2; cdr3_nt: TGTGCCAGCAAAGGGGAGGTGGGGTGGAATTCACCCCTCCACTTT; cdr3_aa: CASKGEVGWNSPLHF
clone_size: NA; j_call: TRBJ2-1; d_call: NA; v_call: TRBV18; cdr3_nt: TGTGCCAGCTCACCGGAGCTCCCGAGCTCCTACAATGAGCAGTTCTTC; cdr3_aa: CASSPELPSSYNEQFF
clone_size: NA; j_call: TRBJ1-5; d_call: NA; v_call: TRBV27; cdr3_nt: TGTGCCAGCAGTTTAAGCGATAGCAATCAGCCCCAGCATTTT; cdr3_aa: CASSLSDSNQPQHF
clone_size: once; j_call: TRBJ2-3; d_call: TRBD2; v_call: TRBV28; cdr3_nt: TGTGCCAGCAGCCGACTAGCGGACAGCACAGATACGCAGTATTTT; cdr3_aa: CASSRLADSTDTQYF
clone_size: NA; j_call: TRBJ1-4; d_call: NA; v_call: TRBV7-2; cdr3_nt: TGTGCCAGCAGCTCCGGGGGGCGCAGTGAAAAACTGTTTTTT; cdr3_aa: CASSSGGRSEKLFF
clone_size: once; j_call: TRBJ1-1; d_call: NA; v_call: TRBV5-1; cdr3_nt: TGCGCCAGCAGCTTGTTGGGCAGGGCTGACACTGAAGCTTTCTTT; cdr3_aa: CASSLLGRADTEAFF
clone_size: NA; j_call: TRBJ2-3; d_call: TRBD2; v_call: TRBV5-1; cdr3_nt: TGCGCCAGCAGCTTGGGCCAGCGGGAGCGCACAGATACGCAGTATTTT; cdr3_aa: CASSLGQRERTDTQYF
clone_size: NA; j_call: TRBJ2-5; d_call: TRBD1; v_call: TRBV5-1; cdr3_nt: TGCGCCAGCAGCACAGGGGGCCTTGGGCAAGAGACCCAGTACTTC; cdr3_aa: CASSTGGLGQETQYF
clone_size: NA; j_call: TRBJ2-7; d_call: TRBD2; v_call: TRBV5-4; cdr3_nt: TGTGCCAGCAGCTTGAGAGCGGGAGGGCTCATCGAGCAGTACTTC; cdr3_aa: CASSLRAGGLIEQYF
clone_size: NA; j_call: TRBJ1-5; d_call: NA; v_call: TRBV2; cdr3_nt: TGTGCCAGCAGCTACGGACGGGGAGGCAATCAGCCCCAGCATTTT; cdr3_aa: CASSYGRGGNQPQHF
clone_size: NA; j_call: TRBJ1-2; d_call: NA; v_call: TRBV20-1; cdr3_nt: TGCAGTGCTAGTAGTCCGGGACAATTCTATGGCTACACCTTC; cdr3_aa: CSASSPGQFYGYTF
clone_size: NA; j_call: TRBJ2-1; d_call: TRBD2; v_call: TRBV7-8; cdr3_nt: TGTGCCAGCAGCTCAAGACTAGCGGGAGTTGTTAGCGATGAGCAGTTCTTC; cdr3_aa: CASSSRLAGVVSDEQFF
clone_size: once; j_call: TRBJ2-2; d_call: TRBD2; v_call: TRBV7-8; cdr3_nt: TGTGCCAGCAGCTTACGCGGGGGACGCGACACCGGGGAGCTGTTTTTT; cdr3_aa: CASSLRGGRDTGELFF
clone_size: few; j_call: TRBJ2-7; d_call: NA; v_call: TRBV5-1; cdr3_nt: TGCGCCAGCAGAGAAGACAGGTACGAGCAGTACTTC; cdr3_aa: CASREDRYEQYF
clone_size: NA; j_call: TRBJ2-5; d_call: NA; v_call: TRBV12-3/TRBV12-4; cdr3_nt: TGTGCCAGCAGTTCCCTCCAGACCCAGTACTTC; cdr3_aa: CASSSLQTQYF
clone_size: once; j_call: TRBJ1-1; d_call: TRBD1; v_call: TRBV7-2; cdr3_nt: TGTGCCAGCAGCCTTTTATACGGACAGGGTTTCACTGAAGCTTTCTTT; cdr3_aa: CASSLLYGQGFTEAFF
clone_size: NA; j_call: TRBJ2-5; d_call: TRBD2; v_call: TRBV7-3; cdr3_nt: TGTGCCAGCAGCCCCCTTGCGGGGGGGCAAGAGACCCAGTACTTC; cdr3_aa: CASSPLAGGQETQYF
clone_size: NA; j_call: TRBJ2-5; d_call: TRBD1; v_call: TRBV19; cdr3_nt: TGTGCCAGTAGTATTGGGACAGGGAAACTCGAGACCCAGTACTTC; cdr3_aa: CASSIGTGKLETQYF
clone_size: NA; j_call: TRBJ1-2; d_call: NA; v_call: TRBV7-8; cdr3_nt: TGTGCCAGCAGCTTAGCGCGGGGAGGGTTTACCTTC; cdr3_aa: CASSLARGGFTF
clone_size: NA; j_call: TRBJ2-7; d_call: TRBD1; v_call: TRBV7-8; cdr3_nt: TGTGCCAGCAGCTTCCTTGGGACAGGTACCTACGAGCAGTACTTC; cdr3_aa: CASSFLGTGTYEQYF
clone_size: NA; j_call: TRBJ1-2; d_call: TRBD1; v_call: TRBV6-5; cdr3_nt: TGTGCCAGCAGTACAGGGGGTAGGGGTGGCTACACCTTC; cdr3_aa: CASSTGGRGGYTF
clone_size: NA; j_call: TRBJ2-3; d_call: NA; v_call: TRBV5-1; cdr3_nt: TGCGCCAGCAGCTCATTCCAGTTCACAGATACGCAGTATTTT; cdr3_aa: CASSSFQFTDTQYF
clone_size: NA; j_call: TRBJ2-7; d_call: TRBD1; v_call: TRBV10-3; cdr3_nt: TGTGCCATCAGTGAGTTAGAGGGGGCTTACTACGAGCAGTACTTC; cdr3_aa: CAISELEGAYYEQYF
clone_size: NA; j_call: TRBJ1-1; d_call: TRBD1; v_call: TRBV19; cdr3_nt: TGTGCCAGTAGAAGAACAGGGGCGCCAATGAACACTGAAGCTTTCTTT; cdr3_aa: CASRRTGAPMNTEAFF
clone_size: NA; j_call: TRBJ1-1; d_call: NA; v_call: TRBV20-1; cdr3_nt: TGCAGTGCTAGTTCCCCGGGTGCGGGAATGGGTAACACTGAAGCTTTCTTT; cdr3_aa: CSASSPGAGMGNTEAFF
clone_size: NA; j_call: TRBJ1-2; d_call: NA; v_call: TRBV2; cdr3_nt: TGTGCCAGCAGTGAACCGAGTCCCTACACCTTC; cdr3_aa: CASSEPSPYTF
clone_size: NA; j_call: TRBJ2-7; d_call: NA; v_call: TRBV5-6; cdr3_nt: TGTGCCAGCAGCTTGGGAGCCTCCTACGAGCAGTACTTC; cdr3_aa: CASSLGASYEQYF
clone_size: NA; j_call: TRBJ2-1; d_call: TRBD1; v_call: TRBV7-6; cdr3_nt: TGTGCCAGCAGCAAGCAGACAGGGGTGGACAATGAGCAGTTCTTC; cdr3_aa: CASSKQTGVDNEQFF
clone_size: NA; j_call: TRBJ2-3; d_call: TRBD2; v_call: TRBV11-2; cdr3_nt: TGTGCCAGCAGCTCACTAGCGGGAGCCCCAGATACGCAGTATTTT; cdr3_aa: CASSSLAGAPDTQYF
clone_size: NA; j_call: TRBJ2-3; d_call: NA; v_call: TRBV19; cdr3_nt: TGTGCCAGTAGTATTGGGGGGGCCCGCACAGATACGCAGTATTTT; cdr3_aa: CASSIGGARTDTQYF
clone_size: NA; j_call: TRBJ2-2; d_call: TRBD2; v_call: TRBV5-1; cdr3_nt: TGCGCCAGCACCGAACTTTTGGGACTAGCGGGACCCACCGGGGAGCTGTTTTTT; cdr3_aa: CASTELLGLAGPTGELFF
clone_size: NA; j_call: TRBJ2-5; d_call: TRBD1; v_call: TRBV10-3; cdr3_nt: TGTGCCATCACAACAGGGGCAGAGACCCAGTACTTC; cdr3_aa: CAITTGAETQYF
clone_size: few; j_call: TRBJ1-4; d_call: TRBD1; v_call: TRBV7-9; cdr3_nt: TGTGCCAGCAGCTCTCAAGGGACAGCGTCAACTAATGAAAAACTGTTTTTT; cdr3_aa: CASSSQGTASTNEKLFF
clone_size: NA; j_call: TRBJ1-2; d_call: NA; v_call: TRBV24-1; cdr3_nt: TGTGCCACCAGTGAAACCGGGACTCCCGGAAGGAATGGCTACACCTTC; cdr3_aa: CATSETGTPGRNGYTF
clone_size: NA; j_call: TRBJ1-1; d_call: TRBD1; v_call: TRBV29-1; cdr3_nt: TGCAGCGTTGCCACGGGACAGCCCGCTTCGGGCACTGAAGCTTTCTTT; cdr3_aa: CSVATGQPASGTEAFF
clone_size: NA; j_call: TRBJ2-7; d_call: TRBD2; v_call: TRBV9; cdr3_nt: TGTGCCAGCAGCCCCGAAGTGGGACTAGCGGGAGCTTCCGAGCAGTACTTC; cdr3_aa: CASSPEVGLAGASEQYF
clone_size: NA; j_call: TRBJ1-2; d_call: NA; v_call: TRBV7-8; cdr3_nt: TGTGCCAGCAGCTTCGGGGACGGGGGGCTCTATGGCTACACCTTC; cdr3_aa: CASSFGDGGLYGYTF
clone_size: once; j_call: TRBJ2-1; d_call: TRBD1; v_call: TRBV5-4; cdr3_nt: TGTGCCAGCAGTCTAGGACAGGGGGCCTACAATGAGCAGTTCTTC; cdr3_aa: CASSLGQGAYNEQFF